A single sample is the source of the 20 T cell receptor beta chains below, sequenced in a study of shared clonotypes between healthy human individuals. Libraries were prepared by immunoSEQ multiplex PCR; TCRdb keeps only in-frame clonotypes and omits some of them. The sample has a few hundred thousand clones; roughly 85% are singletons. The sequencing input was PBMCs. Receptors originate from a woman between 40 and 50 years old in good health. Some clones in this sample may be carry-over from other donors' samples.

This chain links TRBV19 with TRBJ1-1; tentative D call: TRBD1 (5 bases). This CDR3 spans 14 amino acids. The V gene lost 5 bases and the J gene lost 1 base, with 11 bases spanning the gap. In germline, CDR1 is LNHDA, CDR2 SQIVND (reference sequence). The CDR3 DNA reads as TGTGCCAGTAGTCCGGGACCAACGAACACTGAAGCTTTCTTT. It specifies CASSPGPTNTEAFF.

The chain uses TRBV6-6 and TRBJ2-1; D ambiguous. The CDR3 loop spans 12 amino acids. Germline values: CDR1 MNHNY, CDR2 SVGAGI (reference sequence). Trimming cost V 2 bases and J 4 bases, with 3 bases left between them. The CDR3 nucleotides are TGTGCCAGCAGTTACGCTTACAATGAGCAGTTCTTC. Its translation is CASSYAYNEQFF.

To note about this clone: This CDR3 is also generated by other DNA sequences in the sample. The chain combines TRBV5-1 with TRBJ2-7; a weak D match, TRBD1 (5 bases). Trimming took off 2 bases at V and 3 bases at J, with 6 bases between the two ends. This CDR3 is built from 12 residues. Per the germline V gene, CDR1 is SGHRS and CDR2 is YFSETQ. CDR3: CASSFQGYEQYF. In DNA form, the CDR3 reads TGCGCCAGCAGCTTTCAGGGCTACGAGCAGTACTTC.

The genes are TRBV6-7 and TRBJ2-7; unclear D gene. TRBV6-7 is flagged as an ORF with uncertain function. Between the trimmed V and J ends, which lost 8 bases and 3 bases, there was a span of 23 bases. CDR3 length: 16 amino acids. CDR3 in amino acids: CASAPRQPPKLYEQYF. The CDR3 bases are TGTGCCAGCGCCCCTCGGCAGCCACCTAAGCTCTACGAGCAGTACTTC.

V and J are TRBV30 and TRBJ2-1, with 8 bases that match TRBD1. The germline V gene encodes CDR1 GTSNPN and CDR2 SVGIG (reference sequence). V shed 2 bases and J 12 bases; nucleotides not matched to a gene: 6. The CDR3 length is 12 residues. The CDR3 DNA is TGTGCCTGGAGTACCAGACAGGGGAGGCAGTTCTTC. Translating it yields CAWSTRQGRQFF.

This chain connects TRBV6-6 to TRBJ2-7; 8 bases are shared with TRBD2. The V and J ends lost 2 bases and 0 bases, in that order; junction bases with no gene match: 3. This CDR3 is 15 amino acids long. From germline, CDR1 is MNHNY and CDR2 SVGAGI (reference sequence). The CDR3 protein is CASSYERETSYEQYF. DNA for the CDR3: TGTGCCAGCAGTTACGAGCGGGAGACCTCCTACGAGCAGTACTTC.

V gene TRBV28 combines with J gene TRBJ2-7, with a possible D match to TRBD1 (6 bases). The CDR3 has 12 amino acids. Germline CDR1 reads MDHEN; CDR2 reads SYDVKM. V lost 6 bases, J lost 3 bases, and 9 bases lay in between. The CDR3 here is CASSRTVYEQYF. CDR3 nucleotides: TGTGCCAGCAGCCGGACAGTCTACGAGCAGTACTTC. The variable domain in full, completed from reference TRBV28 and TRBJ2-7, reads DVKVTQSSRYLVKRTGEKVFLECVQDMDHENMFWYRQDPGLGLRLIYFSYDVKMKEKGDIPEGYSVSREKKERFSLILESASTNQTSMYLCASSRTVYEQYFGPGTRLTVT.

V gene TRBV27 combines with J gene TRBJ1-1, with D tentatively TRBD1 (6 bases). Germline V gene sequence: CDR1 MNHEY, CDR2 SMNVEV (reference sequence). V lost 2 bases and J lost 5, with 9 bases in between. The CDR3 contains 13 residues. The CDR3 loop is CASSLQGLTEAFF. The DNA of the CDR3 is TGTGCCAGCAGTTTACAGGGGTTGACTGAAGCTTTCTTT.

V and J are TRBV6-1 and TRBJ2-7; D ambiguous. Germline V gene sequence: CDR1 MNHNS, CDR2 SASEGT. The CDR3 sequence is 16 residues long. Trimming cost V 3 bases and J 0 bases, with 15 bases left between them. The CDR3 DNA sequence: TGTGCCAGCAGTGAGGTGGGCTCCCCGTTCTCCTACGAGCAGTACTTC. It specifies CASSEVGSPFSYEQYF.

V and J are TRBV4-1 and TRBJ2-7; 8 bases align to TRBD1. V lost 0 bases and J lost 4; bases outside the gene matches: 8. The germline gives CDR1 MGHRA, CDR2 YSYEKL. The CDR3 is 16 residues long. The CDR3 sequence: CASSQDPATGEYEQYF. In DNA, the CDR3 is TGCGCCAGCAGCCAAGATCCAGCGACAGGGGAGTACGAGCAGTACTTC.

The chain couples TRBV10-1 to TRBJ2-2; possible D gene TRBD1, 5 bases. The length of the CDR3 is 14 residues. V gave up 8 bases and J gave up 3 bases, with 13 bases separating them. Per germline, CDR1 WNHNN and CDR2 SYGVQD (reference sequence). Written as DNA, the CDR3 is TGCGCCAGCTCCAGGGTTTTGGACACCGGGGAGCTGTTTTTT. Amino acids: CASSRVLDTGELFF.

This chain joins TRBV29-1 and TRBJ2-7; D is unclear. Trimming pared 4 bases from V and 2 bases from J, leaving 9 bases between. Germline values: CDR1 SQVTM, CDR2 ANQGSEA. This CDR3 is built from 12 residues. CDR3 protein: CSVGPNAYEQYF. The CDR3 DNA follows: TGCAGCGTTGGTCCTAACGCCTACGAGCAGTACTTC.

The rearrangement joins TRBV28 to TRBJ2-2; TRBD1 aligns across 8 bases. Per germline, CDR1 MDHEN and CDR2 SYDVKM. The CDR3 has 14 residues. V gave up 7 bases and J gave up 4 bases; unmatched junction bases: 5. The CDR3 reads CASKTGETTGELFF. CDR3 bases: TGTGCCAGCAAGACAGGGGAGACCACCGGGGAGCTGTTTTTT.

The CDR3 DNA is TGTGCCAGCAGTTCCCCGGGACTAATCTACGAGCAGTACTTC. It encodes CASSSPGLIYEQYF. The J gene is TRBJ2-7, the V gene TRBV28; 7 bases agree with TRBD2. V gave up 4 bases and J gave up 3 bases; unmatched junction bases: 6. Germline V gene data show CDR1 as MDHEN and CDR2 as SYDVKM. The CDR3 is 14 amino acids.

The V call is TRBV30, the J call TRBJ1-1; D gene ambiguous. V lost 8 bases, J lost 3 bases, and 10 bases lay in between. The germline CDR1 and CDR2 sequences are GTSNPN and SVGIG (reference sequence). The CDR3 totals 11 residues. For the CDR3, the DNA is TGTGCCGCATACACTTACACTGAAGCTTTCTTT. It yields the protein CAAYTYTEAFF.

The gene calls are TRBV28 and TRBJ2-7; no clear D. Germline CDR1 is MDHEN and CDR2 is SYDVKM. With 2 bases removed from V and 0 bases from J, the gap between germline ends came to 5 bases. The CDR3 is made up of 13 amino acids. CDR3 bases: TGTGCCAGCAGTTTACTGGTCTCCTACGAGCAGTACTTC. Translating gives CASSLLVSYEQYF.

Written as DNA, the CDR3 is TGTGCCAGCAGTTTCGGAGCGGGTAGCTCCTACGAGCAGTACTTC. Amino acid sequence: CASSFGAGSSYEQYF. This chain uses TRBV6-1 with TRBJ2-7, with D maybe TRBD2 (6 bases). The CDR3 totals 15 residues. Trimming cost V 5 bases and J 0 bases, with 14 bases left between them. Germline-derived CDR1 and CDR2 are MNHNS and SASEGT.

The chain recombines TRBV6-5 with TRBJ1-1; 8 bases map to TRBD1. The CDR3 sequence is 13 residues long. Germline values: CDR1 MNHEY, CDR2 SVGAGI. J gave up 8 bases and V 6 bases, and 8 bases lay outside the gene matches. CDR3 residues: CASRDPGGREAFF. The CDR3 DNA sequence: TGTGCCAGCAGAGATCCAGGGGGCAGGGAAGCTTTCTTT.

This chain joins TRBV28 and TRBJ1-2; TRBD1 agrees at 9 bases. Germline CDR1 MDHEN, CDR2 SYDVKM. Trimming at V came to 5 bases and at J to 5 bases, leaving 6 bases not matched to a gene. The CDR3 loop spans 14 amino acids. In nucleotides, the CDR3 is TGTGCCAGCAGTACCGGGACAGGGAATTATGGCTACACCTTC. It translates to CASSTGTGNYGYTF.

The genes are TRBV10-3 and TRBJ2-6; D remains unclear. Germline values: CDR1 ENHRY, CDR2 SYGVKD. The CDR3 is 16 amino acids. Trimming took off 2 bases at V and 0 bases at J, with 8 bases between the two ends. CDR3 nucleotides: TGTGCCATCAGTGAGCCCCTACCCTCTGGGGCCAACGTCCTGACTTTC. Translating gives CAISEPLPSGANVLTF.